This T cell receptor (beta chain) was observed in a study of technical replicates of blood from several donors. The CDR3 sequence is 13 residues long. In germline, CDR1 is LNHDA, CDR2 SQIVND (reference sequence). V was cut by 2 bases and J by 6 bases, with 11 bases left in between. The data were produced by immunoSEQ multiplex PCR, yet TCRdb's version contains in-frame clones alone and is incomplete. Of about 73,000 clones listed, 85% to 95% are singletons. The source of this sequence is a human donor in good health. Some clones in this sample may be carry-over from other donors' samples. Sequenced input: PBMCs. The chain has TRBV19 and TRBJ2-7; D is possibly TRBD2 (5 bases). The CDR3 reads CASSISGLGEQYF. CDR3 DNA: TGTGCCAGTAGTATATCAGGACTGGGCGAGCAGTACTTC.